Reported below is one T cell receptor (beta chain). As yet, its antigen is unknown. The data were obtained in a study of glioma-infiltrating T cells after dendritic cell vaccination. Study-level information: The vaccine used monocyte-derived dendritic cells pulsed overnight with autologous tumor lysate. Overall study results and limits: The cohort had few patients with full blood and tumor sets. Patients with more pretreatment TILs had longer time to progression and survival.

The repertoire was sequenced with immunoSEQ multiplex PCR; TCRdb's copy has only in-frame clones and lacks some. This sample has over 90,000 clones, with less than 90% found just once. Time point of the sample: after dendritic cell vaccination, including at tumor progression/relapse. The starting material was blood, obtained after dendritic cell vaccination. This TCR came from a human donor with glioblastoma.

The CDR3 nucleotides are TGTGCCAGCAGCTTAGGGCATCTAGCCAAAAACATTCAGTACTTC. Residues: CASSLGHLAKNIQYF. V usage is TRBV11-2 and J usage is TRBJ2-4; the D is unclear. The length of the CDR3 is 15 residues. CDR1 is SGHAT, CDR2 FQNNGV, per germline. V gave up 1 base and J gave up 0 bases, with 7 bases separating them.